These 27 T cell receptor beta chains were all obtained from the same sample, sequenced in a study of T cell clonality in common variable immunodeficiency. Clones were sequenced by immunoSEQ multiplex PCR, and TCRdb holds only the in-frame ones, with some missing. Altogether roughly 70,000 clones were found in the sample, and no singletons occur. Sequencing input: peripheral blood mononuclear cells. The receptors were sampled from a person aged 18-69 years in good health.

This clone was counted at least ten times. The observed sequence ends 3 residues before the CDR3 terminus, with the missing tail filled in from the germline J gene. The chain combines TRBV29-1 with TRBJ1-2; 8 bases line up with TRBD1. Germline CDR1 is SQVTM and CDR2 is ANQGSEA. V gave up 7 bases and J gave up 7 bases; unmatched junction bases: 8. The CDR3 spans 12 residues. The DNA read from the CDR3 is TGCAGCGCAAGATCAGGGGGCGCTGGC. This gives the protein CSARSGGAG. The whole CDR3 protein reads CSARSGGAGYTF.

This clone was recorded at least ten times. The CDR3 DNA, read in part, is TGTGCCAGCAGCCCCACGACCCGGGGCTACGAG. It yields the protein CASSPTTRGYE. The whole CDR3 is CASSPTTRGYEQYF. This chain joins TRBV3-1 (or the pseudogene TRBV3-2) and TRBJ2-7; a possible D gene is TRBD2 (5 bases). The read finishes 3 residues shy of the CDR3 end, and the germline J gene is used to complete it. This CDR3 spans 14 amino acids. V shed 4 bases and J shed 3 bases, with 13 bases lying between them. Germline loops: CDR1 LGHDT, CDR2 YNNKEL (reference sequence).

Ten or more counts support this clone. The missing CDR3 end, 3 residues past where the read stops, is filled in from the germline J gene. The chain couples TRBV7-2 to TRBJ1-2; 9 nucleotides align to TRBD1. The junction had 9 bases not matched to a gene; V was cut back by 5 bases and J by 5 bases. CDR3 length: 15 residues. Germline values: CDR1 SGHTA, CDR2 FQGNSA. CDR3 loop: CASSPRTGDGYGYTF. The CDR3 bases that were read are TGTGCCAGCAGCCCCAGGACAGGGGATGGGTATGGC. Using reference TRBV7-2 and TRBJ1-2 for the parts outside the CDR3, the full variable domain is GAGVSQSPSNKVTEKGKDVELRCDPISGHTALYWYRQSLGQGLEFLIYFQGNSAPDKSGLPSDRFSAERTGGSVSTLTIQRTQQEDSAVYLCASSPRTGDGYGYTFGSGTRLTVV.

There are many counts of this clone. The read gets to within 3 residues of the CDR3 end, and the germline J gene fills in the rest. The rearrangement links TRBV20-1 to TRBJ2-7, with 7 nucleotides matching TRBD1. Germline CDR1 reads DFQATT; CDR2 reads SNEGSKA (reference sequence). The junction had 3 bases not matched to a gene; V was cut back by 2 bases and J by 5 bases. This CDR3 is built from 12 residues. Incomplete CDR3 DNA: TGCAGTGCTAGAAGGGGGCCCCACGAG. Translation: CSARRGPHE. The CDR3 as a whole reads CSARRGPHEQYF.

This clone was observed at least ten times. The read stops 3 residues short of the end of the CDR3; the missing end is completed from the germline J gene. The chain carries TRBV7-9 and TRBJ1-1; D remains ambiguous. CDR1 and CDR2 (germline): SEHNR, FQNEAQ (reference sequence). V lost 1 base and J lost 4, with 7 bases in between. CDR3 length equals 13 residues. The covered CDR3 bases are TGTGCCAGCAGCTTAGATGGGCGCACTGAA. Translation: CASSLDGRTE. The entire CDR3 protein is CASSLDGRTEAFF.

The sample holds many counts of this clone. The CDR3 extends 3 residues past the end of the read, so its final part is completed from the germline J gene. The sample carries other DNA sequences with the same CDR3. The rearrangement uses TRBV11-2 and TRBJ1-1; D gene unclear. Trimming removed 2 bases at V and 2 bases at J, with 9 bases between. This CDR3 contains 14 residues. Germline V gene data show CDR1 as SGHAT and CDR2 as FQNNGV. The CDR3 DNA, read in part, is TGTGCCAGCAGCTTAAGTTACAGCAACACTGAA. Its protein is CASSLSYSNTE. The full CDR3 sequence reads CASSLSYSNTEAFF.

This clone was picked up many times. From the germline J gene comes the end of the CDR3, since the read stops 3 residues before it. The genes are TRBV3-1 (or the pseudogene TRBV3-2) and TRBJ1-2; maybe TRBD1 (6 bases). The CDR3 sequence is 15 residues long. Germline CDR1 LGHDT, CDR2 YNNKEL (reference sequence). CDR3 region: CASSQETGPGIDYTF. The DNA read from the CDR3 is TGTGCCAGCAGCCAAGAGACAGGCCCGGGTATCGAC.

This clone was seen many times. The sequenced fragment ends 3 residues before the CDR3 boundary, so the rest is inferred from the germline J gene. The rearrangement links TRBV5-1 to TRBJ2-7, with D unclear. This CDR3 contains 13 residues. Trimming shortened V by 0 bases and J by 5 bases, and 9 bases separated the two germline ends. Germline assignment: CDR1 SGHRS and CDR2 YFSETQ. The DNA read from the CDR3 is TGCGCCAGCAGCTTGGATTCCGCTAACGAG. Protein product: CASSLDSANE. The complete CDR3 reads CASSLDSANEQYF.

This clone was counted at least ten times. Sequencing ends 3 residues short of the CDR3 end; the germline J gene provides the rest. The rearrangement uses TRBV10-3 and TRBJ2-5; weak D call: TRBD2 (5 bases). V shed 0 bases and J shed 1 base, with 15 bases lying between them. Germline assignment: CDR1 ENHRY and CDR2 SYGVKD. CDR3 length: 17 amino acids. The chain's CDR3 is CAISESLLAPIQETQYF. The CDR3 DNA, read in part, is TGTGCCATCAGTGAGTCGCTCTTAGCGCCGATCCAAGAGACC.

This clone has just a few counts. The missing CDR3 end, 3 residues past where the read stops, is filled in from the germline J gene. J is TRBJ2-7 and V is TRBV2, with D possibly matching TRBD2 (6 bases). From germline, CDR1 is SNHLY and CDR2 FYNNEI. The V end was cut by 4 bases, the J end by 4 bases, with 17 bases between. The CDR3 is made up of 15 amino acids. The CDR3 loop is CASSGTTRERYEQYF. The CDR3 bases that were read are TGTGCCAGCAGTGGCACGACTAGGGAACGATACGAG.

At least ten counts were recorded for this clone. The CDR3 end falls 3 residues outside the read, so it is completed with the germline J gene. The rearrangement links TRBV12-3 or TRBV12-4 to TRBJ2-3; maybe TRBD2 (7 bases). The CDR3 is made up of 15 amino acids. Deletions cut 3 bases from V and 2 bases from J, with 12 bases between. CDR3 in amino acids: CASSFRRGATDTQYF. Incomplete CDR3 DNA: TGTGCCAGCAGTTTCCGTCGGGGGGCCACAGATACG.

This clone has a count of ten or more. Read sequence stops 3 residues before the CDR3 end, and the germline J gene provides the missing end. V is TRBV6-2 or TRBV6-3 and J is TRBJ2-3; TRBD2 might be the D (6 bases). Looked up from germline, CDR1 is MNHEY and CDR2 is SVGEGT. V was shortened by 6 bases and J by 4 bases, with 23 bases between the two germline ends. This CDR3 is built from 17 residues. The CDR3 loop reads CASRDRASVRSADTQYF. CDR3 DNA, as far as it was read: TGTGCCAGCAGAGATCGGGCTAGCGTTAGGTCGGCAGATACG.

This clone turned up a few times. CDR3 residues: CASSPLTSGDQNIQYF. CDR3 DNA, as far as it was read: TGTGCCAGCAGCCCACTGACTAGCGGGGACCAAAACATT. The chain combines TRBV7-3 with TRBJ2-4; 11 positions agree with TRBD2. Sequencing ends 3 residues short of the CDR3 end; the germline J gene provides the rest. Germline values: CDR1 SGHTA, CDR2 FQGTGA. With V trimmed by 5 bases and J by 5 bases, 8 bases remained unmatched. This CDR3 comprises 16 residues.

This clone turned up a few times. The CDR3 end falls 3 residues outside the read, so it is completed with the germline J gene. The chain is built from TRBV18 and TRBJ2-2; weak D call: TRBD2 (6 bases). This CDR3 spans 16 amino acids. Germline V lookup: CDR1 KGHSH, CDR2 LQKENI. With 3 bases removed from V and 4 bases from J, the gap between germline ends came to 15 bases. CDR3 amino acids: CASSPSEGRGTGELFF. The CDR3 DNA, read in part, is TGTGCCAGCTCACCGTCGGAGGGCCGGGGCACCGGGGAG. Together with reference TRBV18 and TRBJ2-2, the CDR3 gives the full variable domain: NAGVMQNPRHLVRRRGQEARLRCSPMKGHSHVYWYRQLPEEGLKFMVYLQKENIIDESGMPKERFSAEFPKEGPSILRIQQVVRGDSAAYFCASSPSEGRGTGELFFGEGSRLTVL.

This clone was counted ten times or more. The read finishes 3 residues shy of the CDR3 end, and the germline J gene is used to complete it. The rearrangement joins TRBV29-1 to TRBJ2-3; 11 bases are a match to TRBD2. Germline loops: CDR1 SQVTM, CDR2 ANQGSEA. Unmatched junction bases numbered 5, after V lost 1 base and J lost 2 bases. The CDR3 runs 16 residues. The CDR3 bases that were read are TGCAGCGTTGAAGGGGCTAGCGGGGGGTACACAGATACG. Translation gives CSVEGASGGYTDT. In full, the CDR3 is CSVEGASGGYTDTQYF.

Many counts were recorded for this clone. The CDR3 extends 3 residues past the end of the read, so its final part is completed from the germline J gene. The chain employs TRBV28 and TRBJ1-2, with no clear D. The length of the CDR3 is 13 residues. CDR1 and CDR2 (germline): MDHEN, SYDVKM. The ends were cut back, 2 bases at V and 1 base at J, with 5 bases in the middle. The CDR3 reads CASSLQVNYGYTF. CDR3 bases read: TGTGCCAGCAGTTTACAGGTTAACTATGGC.

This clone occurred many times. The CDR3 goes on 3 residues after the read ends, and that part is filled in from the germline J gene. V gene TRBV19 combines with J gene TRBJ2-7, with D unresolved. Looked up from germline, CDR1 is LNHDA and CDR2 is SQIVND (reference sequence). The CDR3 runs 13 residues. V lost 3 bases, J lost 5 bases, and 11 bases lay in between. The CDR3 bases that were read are TGTGCCAGTAGTATCACGGTTACGAACGAG. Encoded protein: CASSITVTNE. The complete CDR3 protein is CASSITVTNEQYF.

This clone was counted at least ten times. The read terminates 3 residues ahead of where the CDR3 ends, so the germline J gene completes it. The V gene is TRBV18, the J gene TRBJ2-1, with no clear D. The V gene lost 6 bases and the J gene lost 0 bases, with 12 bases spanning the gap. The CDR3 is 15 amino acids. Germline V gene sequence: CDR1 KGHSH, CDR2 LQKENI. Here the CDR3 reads CASSYGSSSYNEQFF. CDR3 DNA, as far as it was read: TGTGCCAGCTCGTATGGCTCGAGCTCCTACAATGAG.

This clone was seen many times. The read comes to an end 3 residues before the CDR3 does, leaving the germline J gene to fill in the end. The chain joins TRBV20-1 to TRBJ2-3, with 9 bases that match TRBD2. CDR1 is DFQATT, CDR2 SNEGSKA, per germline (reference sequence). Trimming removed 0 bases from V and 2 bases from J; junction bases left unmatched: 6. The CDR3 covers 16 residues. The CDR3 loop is CSARDGLAGITDTQYF. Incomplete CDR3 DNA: TGCAGTGCTAGAGATGGTCTAGCGGGAATCACAGATACG.

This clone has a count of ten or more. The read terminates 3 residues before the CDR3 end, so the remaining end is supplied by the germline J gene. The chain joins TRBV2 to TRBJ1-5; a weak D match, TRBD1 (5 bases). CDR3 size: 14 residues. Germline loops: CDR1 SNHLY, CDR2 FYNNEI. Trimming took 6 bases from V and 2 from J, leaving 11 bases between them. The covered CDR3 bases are TGTGCCAGCAGAGGTCCGGGGGGCAATCAGCCC. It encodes CASRGPGGNQP. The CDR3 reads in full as CASRGPGGNQPQHF.

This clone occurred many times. CDR3 sequence: CASSLSTLPQGKREKLFF. The part of the CDR3 DNA that was read is TGTGCCAGCAGCCTCAGTACCCTTCCACAGGGCAAGCGGGAAAAA. The chain joins TRBV14 to TRBJ1-4; D may be TRBD1 (6 bases). Read data end 3 residues before the CDR3 end; the end is taken from the germline J gene. CDR3 length: 18 amino acids. Germline assignment: CDR1 SGHDN and CDR2 FVKESK. V lost 4 bases and J lost 8, with 26 bases in between.

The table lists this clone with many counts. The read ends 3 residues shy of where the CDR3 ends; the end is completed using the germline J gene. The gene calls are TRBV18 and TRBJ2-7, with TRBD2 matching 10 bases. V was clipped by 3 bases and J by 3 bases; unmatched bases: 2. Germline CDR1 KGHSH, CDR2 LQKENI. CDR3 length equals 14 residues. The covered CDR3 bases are TGTGCCAGCTCACCGAGCGGGAGGGACTACGAG. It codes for CASSPSGRDYE. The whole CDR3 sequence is CASSPSGRDYEQYF.

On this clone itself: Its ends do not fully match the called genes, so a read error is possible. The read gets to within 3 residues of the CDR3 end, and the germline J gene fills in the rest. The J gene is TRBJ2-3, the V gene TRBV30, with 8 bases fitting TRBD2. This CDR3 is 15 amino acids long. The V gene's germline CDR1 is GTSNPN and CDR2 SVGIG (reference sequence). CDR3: CAWSTPRGGPDAQYF. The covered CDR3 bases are TGTGCCTGGAGTACCCCACGGGGGGGTCCAGATGCG.

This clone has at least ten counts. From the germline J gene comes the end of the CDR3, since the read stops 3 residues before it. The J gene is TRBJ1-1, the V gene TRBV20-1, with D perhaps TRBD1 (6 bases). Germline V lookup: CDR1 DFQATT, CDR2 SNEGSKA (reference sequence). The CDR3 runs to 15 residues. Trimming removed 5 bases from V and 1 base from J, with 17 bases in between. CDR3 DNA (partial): TGCAGTGCTTTCTCATTGGGACAAAAGAACACTGAA. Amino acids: CSAFSLGQKNTE. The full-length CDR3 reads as CSAFSLGQKNTEAFF.

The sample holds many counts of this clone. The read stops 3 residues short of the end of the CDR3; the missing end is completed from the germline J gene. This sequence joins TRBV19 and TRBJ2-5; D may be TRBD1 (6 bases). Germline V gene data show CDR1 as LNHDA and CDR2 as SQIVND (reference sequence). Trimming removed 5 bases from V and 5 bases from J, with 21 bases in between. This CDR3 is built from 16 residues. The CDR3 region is CASSLQGSLSGETQYF. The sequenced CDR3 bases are TGTGCCAGTAGTCTCCAGGGGTCACTTTCGGGGGAGACC. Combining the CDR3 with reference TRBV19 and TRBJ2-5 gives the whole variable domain DGGITQSPKYLFRKEGQNVTLSCEQNLNHDAMYWYRQDPGQGLRLIYYSQIVNDFQKGDIAEGYSVSREKKESFPLTVTSAQKNPTAFYLCASSLQGSLSGETQYFGPGTRLLVL.

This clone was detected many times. CDR3 sequence: CASSFTAGGPDTQYF. CDR3 DNA (partial): TGTGCCAGCAGCTTTACAGCGGGAGGGCCAGATACG. The V gene is TRBV11-2, the J gene TRBJ2-3; 10 nucleotides align to TRBD2. Read sequence stops 3 residues before the CDR3 end, and the germline J gene provides the missing end. The germline V gene encodes CDR1 SGHAT and CDR2 FQNNGV. Unmatched junction bases numbered 4, after V lost 3 bases and J lost 4 bases. The CDR3 is 15 amino acids.

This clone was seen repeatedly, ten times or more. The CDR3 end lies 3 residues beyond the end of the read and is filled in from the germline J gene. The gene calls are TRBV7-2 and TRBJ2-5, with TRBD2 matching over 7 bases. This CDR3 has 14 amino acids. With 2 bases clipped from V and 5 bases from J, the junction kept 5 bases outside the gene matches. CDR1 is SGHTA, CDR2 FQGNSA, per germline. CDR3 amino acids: CASSLQAGRETQYF. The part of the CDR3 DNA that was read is TGTGCCAGCAGCTTACAAGCGGGACGGGAGACC.